This T cell receptor beta chain was sequenced for a study of blood T cell repertoires in COVID-19. Overall study: Collection of acute and convalescent COVID-19 samples took place in the United States, Italy and Spain. Sources were T cells, B-cell-depleted T cells, or PBMCs; the material itself was cDNA or gDNA.

In the source study's methods: For nucleated cells, counts were estimated from reference gene primer amplification. Repertoires were generated with immunoSEQ multiplex PCR, while TCRdb's copy carries only in-frame clones and drops some. The D gene and trimming were derived from the DNA, and the V and J assignments and clone size from that table. The sample includes about 140,000 clones, approximately 89% of them seen just once. This clone was seen at least ten times. Germline V gene data show CDR1 as MGHRA and CDR2 as YSYEKL. V lost 3 bases, J lost 4 bases, and 13 bases lay in between. The CDR3 sequence is 15 residues long.

Material for sequencing was peripheral blood. The receptor comes from a man in his fifties or sixties with active or convalescent COVID-19. V is TRBV4-1 and J is TRBJ1-5; maybe TRBD1 (5 bases). The CDR3 protein is CASSHGRTGNQPQHF. As DNA, the CDR3 is TGCGCCAGCAGCCACGGACGAACAGGAAATCAGCCCCAGCATTTT.